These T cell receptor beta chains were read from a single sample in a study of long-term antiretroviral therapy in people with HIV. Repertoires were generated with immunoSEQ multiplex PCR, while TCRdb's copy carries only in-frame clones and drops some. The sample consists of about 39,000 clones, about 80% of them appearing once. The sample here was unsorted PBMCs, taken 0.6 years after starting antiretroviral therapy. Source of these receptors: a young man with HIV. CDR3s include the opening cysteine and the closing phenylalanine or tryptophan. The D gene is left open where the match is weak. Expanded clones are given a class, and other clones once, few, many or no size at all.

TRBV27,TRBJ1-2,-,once,CASSASRGDVYGYTF,TGTGCCAGCAGTGCTTCCCGTGGAGACGTCTATGGCTACACCTTC
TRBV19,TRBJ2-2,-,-,CASSTSGGTNTGELFF,TGTGCCAGTAGTACATCTGGTGGGACGAACACCGGGGAGCTGTTTTTT
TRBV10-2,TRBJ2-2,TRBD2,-,CASSNRLAENTGELFF,TGCGCCAGCAGTAATAGACTAGCGGAGAACACCGGGGAGCTGTTTTTT
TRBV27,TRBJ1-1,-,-,CASSSQGLRDTEAFF,TGTGCCAGCAGTTCTCAGGGTCTTAGGGATACTGAAGCTTTCTTT
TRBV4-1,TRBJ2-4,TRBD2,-,CASSQDAGAGGLGAKNIQYF,TGCGCCAGCAGCCAAGATGCGGGGGCGGGAGGGCTTGGGGCCAAAAACATTCAGTACTTC
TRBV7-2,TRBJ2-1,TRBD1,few,CASSRGGPQLYNEQFF,TGTGCCAGCAGCCGAGGGGGCCCTCAACTTTACAATGAGCAGTTCTTC
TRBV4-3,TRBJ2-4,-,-,CASSHRPTVAAAKNIQYF,TGCGCCAGCAGCCATCGTCCGACAGTAGCTGCCGCCAAAAACATTCAGTACTTC
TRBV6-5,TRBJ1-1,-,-,CASSYDPGGINTEAFF,TGTGCCAGCAGTTACGACCCAGGTGGAATAAACACTGAAGCTTTCTTT
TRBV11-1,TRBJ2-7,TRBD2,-,CASSLSGGTYEQYF,TGTGCCAGCAGCCTATCGGGAGGAACCTACGAGCAGTACTTC
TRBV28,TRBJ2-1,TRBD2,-,CASSFGGRVYNEQFF,TGTGCCAGCAGTTTTGGAGGGAGGGTTTACAATGAGCAGTTCTTC